A single sample is the source of the 8 T cell receptor beta chains below, sequenced in a study of blood T cells in healthy people across ages. PCR was performed a second time for roughly 6 to 12 cycles using a sample-barcoded 5' primer and a J-beta primer mix. TCRdb recomputed calls from the 5' RACE reads with MiXCR, one row per CDR3 protein. Among approximately 1,000,000 distinct CDR3 sequences listed, less than 50% were seen once. What was sequenced was blood. The receptors here all came from a woman aged 55-69 years in good health.

This clonotype was counted between two and nine times. V and J are TRBV5-1 and TRBJ2-1; TRBD2 agrees at 7 bases. V was pared by 1 base and J by 4 bases, with 8 bases of the junction left unmatched. Germline values: CDR1 SGHRS, CDR2 YFSETQ. The CDR3 totals 16 residues. CDR3 amino acids: CASSLTSATRYNEQFF. The CDR3 nucleotides are TGCGCCAGCAGCTTGACTAGCGCGACCCGATACAATGAGCAGTTCTTC.

This clonotype was counted between two and nine times. CDR3 nucleotide sequence: TGCGCCAGCAGCTTAGCGAGGCTTGCATACAATGAGCAGTTCTTC. It codes for CASSLARLAYNEQFF. The chain joins TRBV5-1 to TRBJ2-1; D not resolved. CDR1 is SGHRS, CDR2 YFSETQ, per germline. This CDR3 contains 15 residues. V was pared by 2 bases and J by 4 bases, with 13 bases between.

The chain recombines TRBV5-1 with TRBJ2-7, with 7 bases matching TRBD2. The CDR3 sequence is 14 residues long. V was clipped by 4 bases and J by 2 bases; unmatched bases: 6. The germline V gene encodes CDR1 SGHRS and CDR2 YFSETQ. CDR3 residues: CASSPSGDPYEQYF. CDR3 in DNA: TGCGCCAGCAGCCCCAGCGGGGACCCCTACGAGCAGTACTTC.

This clonotype came up many times. For the CDR3, the DNA is TGTGCCAGCAGCTCCCCTCTTTATCTGGGTGGCTACACCTTC. It yields the protein CASSSPLYLGGYTF. This chain uses TRBV7-9 with TRBJ1-2; D gene uncertain. Trimming pared 4 bases from V and 7 bases from J, leaving 16 bases between. Germline assignment: CDR1 SEHNR and CDR2 FQNEAQ (reference sequence). CDR3 size: 14 residues.

Details on this clonotype: The junction differs from germline at one of its ends, possibly a read error. The rearrangement joins TRBV12-3 or TRBV12-4 to TRBJ2-3; D tentatively fits TRBD1 or TRBD2 (5 bases each). The CDR3 is 13 amino acids. DNA of the CDR3: TGTGCCAGCAGTTTCACGGGACCAGATACGCGGTATTTT. Residues: CASSFTGPDTRYF.

The chain combines TRBV27 with TRBJ1-1; D is possibly TRBD1 (6 bases). The germline V gene encodes CDR1 MNHEY and CDR2 SMNVEV (reference sequence). The CDR3 consists of 15 residues. V lost 3 bases to trimming and J lost 1 base, with 12 bases between them. CDR3 coding DNA: TGTGCCAGCAGTTTGGGCTGGGGGGCGAACACTGAAGCTTTCTTT. Its protein is CASSLGWGANTEAFF.

The chain has TRBV20-1 and TRBJ1-5; maybe TRBD1 (5 bases). Germline assignment: CDR1 DFQATT and CDR2 SNEGSKA (reference sequence). V was shortened by 6 bases and J by 2 bases, with 11 bases between the two germline ends. The CDR3 consists of 13 residues. CDR3 nucleotide sequence: TGCAGTGCGAACCGGGACCGCAATCAGCCCCAGCATTTT. Translated, it gives CSANRDRNQPQHF.

V gene TRBV5-1 combines with J gene TRBJ2-7; D not certain. The end of the DNA aligns better with TRBJ2-5, so the J call may be wrong. The CDR3 is 12 residues long. CDR1 is SGHRS, CDR2 YFSETQ, per germline. The CDR3 DNA follows: TGCGCCAGCACCGTTGAGTCGGAGACCCAGTACTTC. This translates into CASTVESETQYF.